These 28 T cell receptor beta chains originate from one sample sequenced in a study of beta chain features in type 1 diabetes. Study outcomes and limitations: Shortening that was moderate but significant affected the TCRB CDR3s of Type 1 diabetes patients in all four CD4+ subsets.

Their cognate antigens are unknown. Reverse transcription of all isolated RNA meant that expressed TCRB transcripts were sequenced. Sequenced by immunoSEQ multiplex PCR; TCRdb stores in-frame clones only, minus some. The sample has 330,000 or so clones, over 10% seen once. Sequencing was performed on naive CD4+ T cells from blood. These receptors all stem from a woman aged 18-29 years with type 1 diabetes.

The J gene is TRBJ1-2, the V gene TRBV5-1; D is possibly TRBD1 (6 bases). There are 13 residues in the CDR3. In germline, CDR1 is SGHRS, CDR2 YFSETQ. Between the trimmed V and J ends, which lost 6 bases and 3 bases, there was a span of 12 bases. CDR3 residues: CASNPSGDYGYTF. The DNA of the CDR3 is TGCGCCAGCAACCCCTCAGGGGACTATGGCTACACCTTC.

This clone was recorded a few times. The chain recombines TRBV9 with TRBJ2-2; TRBD2 agrees at 8 bases. CDR1 is SGDLS, CDR2 YYNGEE, per germline. CDR3 size: 14 residues. V lost 10 bases to trimming and J lost 0 bases; unmatched junction nucleotides: 5. CDR3 amino acids: CAAGGATNTGELFF. The DNA for the CDR3 is TGTGCCGCGGGGGGAGCGACGAACACCGGGGAGCTGTTTTTT.

The chain couples TRBV15 to TRBJ1-5, with TRBD1 as a possible D gene (5 bases). Germline loops: CDR1 LNHNV, CDR2 YYDKDF (reference sequence). The CDR3 is 14 residues long. The ends were cut back, 4 bases at V and 0 bases at J, with 7 bases in the middle. This chain's CDR3 is CATSKGISNQPQHF. For the CDR3, the DNA is TGTGCCACCAGCAAGGGGATTAGCAATCAGCCCCAGCATTTT.

The sample holds a few counts of this clone. The chain is built from TRBV9 and TRBJ2-1, with a possible D match to TRBD1 (5 bases). Per germline, CDR1 SGDLS and CDR2 YYNGEE. Trimming left V 3 bases short and J 11 bases short, with 12 bases between. This CDR3 has 12 residues. CDR3 protein: CASSADRGKQFF. The CDR3 nucleotides read TGTGCCAGCAGCGCGGATAGGGGAAAGCAGTTCTTC.

This clone was recorded a few times. The gene calls are TRBV11-3 and TRBJ2-1; maybe TRBD2 (5 bases). The germline gives CDR1 SGHNT, CDR2 YENEEA. Trimming cost V 1 base and J 0 bases, with 10 bases left between them. The CDR3 sequence is 16 residues long. DNA for the CDR3: TGTGCCAGCAGCTTAGGTCGCGGGCCCTCCTACAATGAGCAGTTCTTC. It is translated as CASSLGRGPSYNEQFF.

This clone has just a few counts. V usage is TRBV27 and J usage is TRBJ2-5; D perhaps matches TRBD1 (5 bases). This CDR3 spans 14 amino acids. V was pared by 7 bases and J by 0 bases, with 12 bases between. Germline CDR1 and CDR2: MNHEY and SMNVEV (reference sequence). This CDR3 is CASTRGPYQETQYF. Written as DNA, the CDR3 is TGTGCCAGCACAAGGGGCCCGTACCAAGAGACCCAGTACTTC.

Only a few counts were recorded for this clone. The genes are TRBV4-3 and TRBJ2-2; possibly TRBD1 for D (6 bases). The CDR3 runs to 16 residues. Trimming shortened V by 0 bases and J by 4 bases, and 12 bases separated the two germline ends. Germline V gives CDR1 LGHNA, CDR2 YSLEER. This CDR3 is CASSQDYGGPTGELFF. Written as DNA, the CDR3 is TGCGCCAGCAGCCAAGATTATGGGGGCCCCACCGGGGAGCTGTTTTTT.

This chain joins TRBV7-2 and TRBJ2-3, with 9 bases aligning to TRBD2. After removal of 5 bases from V and 1 base from J, the junction contained 13 bases not matched to a gene. The CDR3 covers 18 residues. Germline-derived CDR1 and CDR2 are SGHTA and FQGNSA. In DNA form, the CDR3 reads TGTGCCAGCAGCCGCCAGGTCGCGGGGGGGCTCGGCACAGATACGCAGTATTTT. This gives the protein CASSRQVAGGLGTDTQYF. Complete variable domain (other parts from reference TRBV7-2 and TRBJ2-3): GAGVSQSPSNKVTEKGKDVELRCDPISGHTALYWYRQSLGQGLEFLIYFQGNSAPDKSGLPSDRFSAERTGGSVSTLTIQRTQQEDSAVYLCASSRQVAGGLGTDTQYFGPGTRLTVL.

As for this clone: Other DNA sequences within the sample encode an identical CDR3. This sequence joins TRBV18 and TRBJ1-1, with D maybe TRBD1 (5 bases). CDR3 length: 14 amino acids. Germline assignment: CDR1 KGHSH and CDR2 LQKENI. V was cut by 0 bases and J by 5 bases, with 10 bases left in between. In nucleotides, the CDR3 is TGTGCCAGCTCACCACCTGGGGCGGGGACTGAAGCTTTCTTT. Its protein is CASSPPGAGTEAFF.

The sample holds a few counts of this clone. The V call is TRBV25-1, the J call TRBJ1-2; the D is unclear. The V gene lost 2 bases and the J gene lost 5 bases, with 9 bases spanning the gap. The CDR3 sequence is 13 residues long. Germline V gives CDR1 MGHDK, CDR2 SYGVNS. CDR3 DNA sequence: TGTGCCAGCAGTGAAGAGGGTCCATATGGCTACACCTTC. Its translation is CASSEEGPYGYTF.

The V and J genes are TRBV9 and TRBJ1-4, with a weak D call TRBD1 (6 bases). The germline V gene has CDR1 SGDLS and CDR2 YYNGEE. Trimming pared 3 bases from V and 3 bases from J, leaving 15 bases between. CDR3 length: 16 residues. The DNA of the CDR3 is TGTGCCAGCAGCGAGCACCCAGGGGCACCTAATGAAAAACTGTTTTTT. Amino acid sequence: CASSEHPGAPNEKLFF.

This clone was found a few times. The chain links TRBV7-6 to TRBJ2-2; D might be TRBD2 (5 bases). The CDR3 spans 16 residues. V was shortened by 2 bases and J by 8 bases, with 18 bases between the two germline ends. Germline CDR1 and CDR2: SGHVS and FNYEAQ. CDR3 DNA: TGTGCCAGCAGCTTAAATTTCGCGGGCCTTGGAGGGGAGCTGTTTTTT. Its protein is CASSLNFAGLGGELFF. Filled out from reference TRBV7-6 and TRBJ2-2, the complete variable domain reads GAGVSQSPRYKVTKRGQDVALRCDPISGHVSLYWYRQALGQGPEFLTYFNYEAQQDKSGLPNDRFSAERPEGSISTLTIQRTEQRDSAMYRCASSLNFAGLGGELFFGEGSRLTVL.

This clone has only a few counts. This chain uses TRBV19 with TRBJ2-5; D call uncertain. CDR3 length equals 13 residues. Germline V gene lookup returns CDR1 LNHDA and CDR2 SQIVND (reference sequence). V gave up 6 bases and J gave up 3 bases, with 11 bases separating them. The CDR3 region has the DNA TGTGCCAGTAGCTGGGCCTCTAAAGAGACCCAGTACTTC. Amino acid sequence: CASSWASKETQYF.

This chain links TRBV7-2 with TRBJ2-7; 8 bases line up with TRBD1. V shed 5 bases, J shed 0 bases, and the junction held 9 bases outside the gene matches. Germline values: CDR1 SGHTA, CDR2 FQGNSA. The CDR3 is 16 amino acids. The CDR3 here is CASSTSRGQASYEQYF. The CDR3 DNA is TGTGCCAGCAGCACTAGTAGGGGACAGGCCTCCTACGAGCAGTACTTC.

This chain links TRBV25-1 with TRBJ2-5; TRBD1 agrees at 7 bases. With V trimmed by 7 bases and J by 5 bases, 7 bases remained unmatched. Germline V gives CDR1 MGHDK, CDR2 SYGVNS. This CDR3 is 13 amino acids long. The chain's CDR3 is CASTWTGGETQYF. The CDR3 DNA is TGTGCCAGCACCTGGACAGGCGGGGAGACCCAGTACTTC.

V is TRBV5-4 and J is TRBJ2-3; 8 positions match TRBD1. Germline loops: CDR1 SGHNT, CDR2 YYREEE (reference sequence). The CDR3 totals 16 residues. After removal of 7 bases from V and 1 base from J, the junction contained 11 bases not matched to a gene. CDR3 bases: TGTGCCAGCGCCGCAGGGGGCGTTTTGGGCACAGATACGCAGTATTTT. It translates to CASAAGGVLGTDTQYF.

This clone has just a few counts. The chain couples TRBV9 to TRBJ1-3; TRBD1 aligns across 7 bases. The CDR3 sequence is 16 residues long. With 3 bases clipped from V and 3 bases from J, the junction kept 9 bases outside the gene matches. Germline CDR1 is SGDLS and CDR2 is YYNGEE. DNA of the CDR3: TGTGCCAGCAGCGAAACTTTATCAGGGGGTGGAAACACCATATATTTT. It codes for CASSETLSGGGNTIYF.

V is TRBV28 and J is TRBJ2-5; weak D call: TRBD1 (5 bases). Deletions cut 9 bases from V and 2 bases from J, with 13 bases between. CDR1 is MDHEN and CDR2 is SYDVKM in the germline V gene. The CDR3 loop spans 13 amino acids. CDR3 loop: CASGVGDQETQYF. DNA for the CDR3: TGTGCCAGTGGTGTAGGGGATCAAGAGACCCAGTACTTC.

This chain connects TRBV7-2 to TRBJ2-1, with D perhaps matching TRBD2 (6 bases). Germline assignment: CDR1 SGHTA and CDR2 FQGNSA. The V end was cut by 0 bases, the J end by 9 bases, with 15 bases between. This CDR3 contains 15 residues. The CDR3 here is CASSLAQQGGGEQFF. The CDR3 DNA reads TGTGCCAGCAGCTTAGCGCAGCAGGGAGGCGGTGAGCAGTTCTTC.

The chain couples TRBV6-6 to TRBJ2-1; D is possibly TRBD2 (6 bases). The CDR3 is 14 residues long. The germline V gene encodes CDR1 MNHNY and CDR2 SVGAGI (reference sequence). Trimming took 9 bases from V and 3 from J, leaving 15 bases between them. The CDR3: CASNGGGYYNEQFF. The CDR3 DNA follows: TGTGCCAGTAACGGGGGTGGCTACTACAATGAGCAGTTCTTC.

The chain links TRBV29-1 to TRBJ2-2; 12 nucleotides align to TRBD2. CDR3 length: 15 amino acids. Germline CDR1 reads SQVTM; CDR2 reads ANQGSEA. The V segment lost 6 bases and the J segment 3 bases; nucleotides outside the gene matches: 5. The CDR3 protein is CSVAGLAGDTGELFF. DNA of the CDR3: TGCAGCGTGGCGGGACTAGCGGGCGACACCGGGGAGCTGTTTTTT.

The J gene is TRBJ1-4, the V gene TRBV7-2, with TRBD1 matching over 8 bases. CDR1 and CDR2 (germline): SGHTA, FQGNSA. CDR3 length equals 15 residues. The V segment lost 5 bases and the J segment 7 bases; nucleotides outside the gene matches: 9. The CDR3 here is CASSPRTGRGEKLFF. In DNA form, the CDR3 reads TGTGCCAGCAGCCCACGGACAGGGAGAGGTGAAAAACTGTTTTTT.

The sample holds a few counts of this clone. The chain has TRBV9 and TRBJ2-1; TRBD2 matches at 9 bases. The CDR3 is 15 residues long. The V gene end was trimmed by 4 bases and the J gene end by 9 bases; junction bases not matched to a gene: 11. Germline V gives CDR1 SGDLS, CDR2 YYNGEE. As DNA, the CDR3 is TGTGCCAGCAGCCCCTATAGCGGGGGAATTGCTGAGCAGTTCTTC. Its translation: CASSPYSGGIAEQFF.

The J gene is TRBJ1-6, the V gene TRBV11-2; TRBD1 is a possible D gene (5 bases). Germline V gene lookup returns CDR1 SGHAT and CDR2 FQNNGV. This CDR3 contains 15 residues. V lost 6 bases, J lost 8 bases, and 17 bases lay in between. The CDR3: CASRGYGRVDSPLHF. CDR3 bases: TGTGCCAGCAGAGGTTATGGCAGGGTGGATTCACCCCTCCACTTT.

V and J are TRBV11-2 and TRBJ2-7, with D unresolved. Germline values: CDR1 SGHAT, CDR2 FQNNGV. The CDR3 length is 11 residues. Deletions cut 5 bases from V and 2 bases from J, with 4 bases between. The CDR3 DNA follows: TGTGCCAGCAGCGGCCCCTACGAGCAGTACTTC. Translation gives CASSGPYEQYF. The complete variable domain, with remaining parts taken from reference TRBV11-2 and TRBJ2-7, reads EAGVAQSPRYKIIEKRQSVAFWCNPISGHATLYWYQQILGQGPKLLIQFQNNGVVDDSQLPKDRFSAERLKGVDSTLKIQPAKLEDSAVYLCASSGPYEQYFGPGTRLTVT.

The gene calls are TRBV7-2 and TRBJ2-1, with 7 bases aligning to TRBD2. Germline values: CDR1 SGHTA, CDR2 FQGNSA. The CDR3 extends over 15 amino acids. The ends lost 7 bases at V and 0 bases at J; junction bases unmatched: 6. CDR3 loop: CASTPSGNSYNEQFF. The CDR3 DNA reads TGTGCCAGCACCCCTAGCGGAAACTCCTACAATGAGCAGTTCTTC.

This clone was counted a few times. This rearrangement joins TRBV18 to TRBJ1-2, with D hard to call. CDR1 KGHSH and CDR2 LQKENI come from the germline V gene. This CDR3 contains 15 residues. Trimming shortened V by 3 bases and J by 0 bases, and 11 bases separated the two germline ends. The CDR3 coding sequence is TGTGCCAGCTCACCGGTTGAAGACTCTAACTATGGCTACACCTTC. It codes for CASSPVEDSNYGYTF.

This clone was seen a handful of times. The chain recombines TRBV4-2 with TRBJ1-5; 8 bases map to TRBD1. CDR3 length: 14 amino acids. Unmatched junction bases numbered 5, after V lost 4 bases and J lost 6 bases. In germline, CDR1 is LGHNA, CDR2 YNFKEQ. In nucleotides, the CDR3 is TGTGCCAGCAGCCCGGACAGGGATGGTCAGCCCCAGCATTTT. Translating gives CASSPDRDGQPQHF.